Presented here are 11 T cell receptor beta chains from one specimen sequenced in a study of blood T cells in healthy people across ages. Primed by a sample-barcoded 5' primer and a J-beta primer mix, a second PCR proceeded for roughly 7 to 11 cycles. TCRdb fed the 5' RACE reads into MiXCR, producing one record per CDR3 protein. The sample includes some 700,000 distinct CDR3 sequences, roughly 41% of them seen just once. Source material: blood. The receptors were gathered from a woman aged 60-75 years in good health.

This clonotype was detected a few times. The CDR3 nucleotides read TGTGCCAGCAGCTTGGTAGGGGCTAGCTCCTACAATGAGCAGTTCTTC. It yields the protein CASSLVGASSYNEQFF. The V and J genes are TRBV5-6 and TRBJ2-1; D is perhaps TRBD1 (5 bases). Deletions cut 0 bases from V and 0 bases from J, with 10 bases between. This CDR3 has 16 residues. Germline-derived CDR1 and CDR2 are SGHDT and YYEEEE.

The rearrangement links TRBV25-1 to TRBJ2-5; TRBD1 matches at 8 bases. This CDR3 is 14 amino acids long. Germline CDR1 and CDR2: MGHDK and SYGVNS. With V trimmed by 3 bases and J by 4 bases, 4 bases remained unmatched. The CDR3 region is CASSDGRGRETQYF. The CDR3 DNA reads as TGTGCCAGCAGTGACGGCAGGGGGCGAGAGACCCAGTACTTC.

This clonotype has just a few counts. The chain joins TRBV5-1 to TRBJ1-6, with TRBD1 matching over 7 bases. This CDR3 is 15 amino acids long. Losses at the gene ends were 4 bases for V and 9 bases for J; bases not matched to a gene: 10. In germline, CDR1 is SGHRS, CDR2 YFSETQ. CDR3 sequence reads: CASSPDRAWGSPLHF. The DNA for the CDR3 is TGCGCCAGCAGCCCCGACAGGGCCTGGGGTTCACCCCTCCACTTT.

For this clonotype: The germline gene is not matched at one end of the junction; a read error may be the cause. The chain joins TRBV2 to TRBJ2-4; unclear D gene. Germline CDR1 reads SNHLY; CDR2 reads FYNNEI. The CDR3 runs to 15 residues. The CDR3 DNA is TGTGCCTGCAGTGAAGGCGTACGAGCCAAAAACATTCAGTACTTC. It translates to CACSEGVRAKNIQYF.

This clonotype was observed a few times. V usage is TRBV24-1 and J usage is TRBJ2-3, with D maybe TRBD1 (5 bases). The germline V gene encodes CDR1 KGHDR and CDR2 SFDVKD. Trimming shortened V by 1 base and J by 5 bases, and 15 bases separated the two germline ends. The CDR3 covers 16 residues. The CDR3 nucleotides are TGTGCCACCAGTGATTTAAGGGGAAGAGGCGGAGATACGCAGTATTTT. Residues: CATSDLRGRGGDTQYF.

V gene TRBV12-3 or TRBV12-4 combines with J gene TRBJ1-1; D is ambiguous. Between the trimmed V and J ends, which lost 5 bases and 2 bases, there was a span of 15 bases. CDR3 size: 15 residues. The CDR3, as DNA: TGTGCCAGCAGTCCCATTGGAGTTGTAAACACTGAAGCTTTCTTT. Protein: CASSPIGVVNTEAFF.

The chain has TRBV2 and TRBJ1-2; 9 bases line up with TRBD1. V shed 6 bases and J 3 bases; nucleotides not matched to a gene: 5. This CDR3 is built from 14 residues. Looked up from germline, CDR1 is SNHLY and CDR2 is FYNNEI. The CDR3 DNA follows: TGTGCCAGCAGGGGGACAGGGATTTACTATGGCTACACCTTC. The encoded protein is CASRGTGIYYGYTF.

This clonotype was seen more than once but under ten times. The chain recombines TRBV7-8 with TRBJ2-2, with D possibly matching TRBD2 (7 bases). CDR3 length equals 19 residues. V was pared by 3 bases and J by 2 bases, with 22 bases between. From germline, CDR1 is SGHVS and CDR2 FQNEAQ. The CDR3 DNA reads TGTGCCAGCAGCTTTAGCGTTGGGGGAGGGGGTCTTAACACCGGGGAGCTGTTTTTT. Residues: CASSFSVGGGGLNTGELFF.

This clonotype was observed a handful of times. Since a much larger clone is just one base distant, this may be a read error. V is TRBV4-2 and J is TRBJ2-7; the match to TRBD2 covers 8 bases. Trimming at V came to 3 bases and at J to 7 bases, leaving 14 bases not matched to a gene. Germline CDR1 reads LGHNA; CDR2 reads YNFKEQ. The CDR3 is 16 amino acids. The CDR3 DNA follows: TGTGCCAGCAGCCAGGCCGCGAGCGGGGGCTACAATGAGCAGTACTTC. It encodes CASSQAASGGYNEQYF.

This chain's CDR3 is CASSYERTGSGGYTF. In DNA form, the CDR3 reads TGTGCCAGCAGCTACGAGAGGACAGGGTCGGGCGGCTACACCTTC. The rearrangement joins TRBV7-9 to TRBJ1-2; TRBD1 matches 8 bases. The CDR3 extends over 15 amino acids. Germline CDR1 reads SEHNR; CDR2 reads FQNEAQ (reference sequence). The V and J ends lost 4 bases and 8 bases, in that order; junction bases with no gene match: 12. The full variable domain, rest sourced from reference TRBV7-9 and TRBJ1-2, is DTGVSQNPRHKITKRGQNVTFRCDPISEHNRLYWYRQTLGQGPEFLTYFQNEAQLEKSRLLSDRFSAERPKGSFSTLEIQRTEQGDSAMYLCASSYERTGSGGYTFGSGTRLTVV.

CDR3 DNA: TGCGCCAGCAGCCAATCAACCCAAGAGACCCAGTACTTC. This translates into CASSQSTQETQYF. The chain carries TRBV4-3 and TRBJ2-5; D not resolved. In germline, CDR1 is LGHNA, CDR2 YSLEER. The V end lost 2 bases, the J end lost 1 base, and 5 bases lay between the germline ends. The CDR3 sequence is 13 residues long.